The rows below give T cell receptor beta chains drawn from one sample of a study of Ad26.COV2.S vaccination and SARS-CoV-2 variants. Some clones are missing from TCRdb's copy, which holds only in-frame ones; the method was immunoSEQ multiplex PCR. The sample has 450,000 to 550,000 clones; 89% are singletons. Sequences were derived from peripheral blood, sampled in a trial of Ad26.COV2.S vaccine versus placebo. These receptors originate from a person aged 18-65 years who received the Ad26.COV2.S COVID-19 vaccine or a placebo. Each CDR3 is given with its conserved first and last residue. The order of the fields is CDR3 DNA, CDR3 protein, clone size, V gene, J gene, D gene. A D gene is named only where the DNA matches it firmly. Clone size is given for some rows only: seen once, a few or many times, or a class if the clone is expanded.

CDR3 DNA: TGTGCCAGCAGCCAGACCGGGACAGTCAAGCAGTACTTC
CDR3 protein: CASSQTGTVKQYF
clone size: -
V gene: TRBV14
J gene: TRBJ2-7
D gene: TRBD1

CDR3 DNA: TGTGCCAGTAGTAACCCTAGCGGGAGCTACGCCTACAATGAGCAGTTCTTC
CDR3 protein: CASSNPSGSYAYNEQFF
clone size: -
V gene: TRBV19
J gene: TRBJ2-1
D gene: TRBD2

CDR3 DNA: TGCGCCAGCAGTCCTCCTTGGGAAGGGTACGTCAAAAACATTCAGTACTTC
CDR3 protein: CASSPPWEGYVKNIQYF
clone size: -
V gene: TRBV23-1
J gene: TRBJ2-4
D gene: -

CDR3 DNA: TGCGCCAGCAGCCGGGACAGGAATCAGCCCCAGCATTTT
CDR3 protein: CASSRDRNQPQHF
clone size: -
V gene: TRBV4-1
J gene: TRBJ1-5
D gene: TRBD1

CDR3 DNA: TGTGCCAGCATCGGGTCGTTTGGCCTCTACGAGCAGTACTTC
CDR3 protein: CASIGSFGLYEQYF
clone size: -
V gene: TRBV6-5
J gene: TRBJ2-7
D gene: -

CDR3 DNA: TGTGCCAGCAGCCGGGGGCTCGGTAATTCACCCCTCCACTTT
CDR3 protein: CASSRGLGNSPLHF
clone size: -
V gene: TRBV14
J gene: TRBJ1-6
D gene: -

CDR3 DNA: TGTGCCACCACCTCCTCCGGGACAGGGCCCCACGAGCAGTACTTC
CDR3 protein: CATTSSGTGPHEQYF
clone size: -
V gene: TRBV19
J gene: TRBJ2-7
D gene: TRBD1

CDR3 DNA: TGTGCCAGTAGTATCGGGCCTCTGCCAAATCAGCCCCAGCATTTT
CDR3 protein: CASSIGPLPNQPQHF
clone size: -
V gene: TRBV19
J gene: TRBJ1-5
D gene: -

CDR3 DNA: TGTGCCAGCAGCCAATCGGGACTAGCGGGATCCCGCTACGAGCAGTACTTC
CDR3 protein: CASSQSGLAGSRYEQYF
clone size: -
V gene: TRBV4-2
J gene: TRBJ2-7
D gene: TRBD2

CDR3 DNA: TGCGCCAGCAGCCAAGATGTACAGGGAAACTATGGCTACACCTTC
CDR3 protein: CASSQDVQGNYGYTF
clone size: -
V gene: TRBV4-1
J gene: TRBJ1-2
D gene: -

CDR3 DNA: TGTGCCAGCAGCACTATCTGGACTAGCACAGGCACAGATACGCAGTATTTT
CDR3 protein: CASSTIWTSTGTDTQYF
clone size: -
V gene: TRBV9
J gene: TRBJ2-3
D gene: TRBD2

CDR3 DNA: TGTGCCAGCAGCTTAAGTCTGGGTCAGCCCCAGCATTTT
CDR3 protein: CASSLSLGQPQHF
clone size: once
V gene: TRBV7-3
J gene: TRBJ1-5
D gene: -

CDR3 DNA: TGTGCCACCAGCAGAGAGGGACAGGGATATACAGATACGCAGTATTTT
CDR3 protein: CATSREGQGYTDTQYF
clone size: -
V gene: TRBV15
J gene: TRBJ2-3
D gene: TRBD1

CDR3 DNA: TGTGCCAGCAGCGTAGTACTCCCAGGTGAAGCTTTCTTT
CDR3 protein: CASSVVLPGEAFF
clone size: -
V gene: TRBV9
J gene: TRBJ1-1
D gene: -

CDR3 DNA: TGTGCCAGCTCAGGAGGGCTGGTGGTCACTGAAGCTTTCTTT
CDR3 protein: CASSGGLVVTEAFF
clone size: -
V gene: TRBV18
J gene: TRBJ1-1
D gene: -

CDR3 DNA: TGTGCCAGCAGACCGGGACAACCCACCTACGAGCAGTACTTC
CDR3 protein: CASRPGQPTYEQYF
clone size: -
V gene: TRBV7-2
J gene: TRBJ2-7
D gene: -

CDR3 DNA: TGTGCTTCCAGGGGCGATATCTCCGTCTCTGGAAACACCATATATTTT
CDR3 protein: CASRGDISVSGNTIYF
clone size: -
V gene: TRBV28
J gene: TRBJ1-3
D gene: -

CDR3 DNA: TGTGCCAGCAGAGACCCCGGAGATCAGCCCCAGCATTTT
CDR3 protein: CASRDPGDQPQHF
clone size: -
V gene: TRBV28
J gene: TRBJ1-5
D gene: -

CDR3 DNA: TGTGCCAGTAGTTTATATATGACGGCCGGGAACACTGAAGCTTTCTTT
CDR3 protein: CASSLYMTAGNTEAFF
clone size: -
V gene: TRBV19
J gene: TRBJ1-1
D gene: -

CDR3 DNA: TGTGCCAGCAGCTTAAACCTCCGGGGGCCGGGGCCAGCACCCCTCCACTTT
CDR3 protein: CASSLNLRGPGPAPLHF
clone size: -
V gene: TRBV5-4
J gene: TRBJ1-6
D gene: -

CDR3 DNA: TGCGCCAGCAGCTTGCAGGGGGGAAGCTCCTACGAGCAGTACTTC
CDR3 protein: CASSLQGGSSYEQYF
clone size: -
V gene: TRBV5-1
J gene: TRBJ2-7
D gene: -

CDR3 DNA: TGTGCCAGTAAAGAGGAGGATAAGGGGAACACCGGGGAGCTGTTTTTT
CDR3 protein: CASKEEDKGNTGELFF
clone size: -
V gene: TRBV19
J gene: TRBJ2-2
D gene: -

CDR3 DNA: TGTGCCAGCAGGACCAATTCGCGTGCGGCCGACACAGATACGCAGTATTTT
CDR3 protein: CASRTNSRAADTDTQYF
clone size: -
V gene: TRBV3-1/TRBV3-2
J gene: TRBJ2-3
D gene: -

CDR3 DNA: TGTGCCAGCAGCTATGAGGGGGACACTGAAGCTTTCTTT
CDR3 protein: CASSYEGDTEAFF
clone size: -
V gene: TRBV11-2
J gene: TRBJ1-1
D gene: -

CDR3 DNA: TGTGCCAGCAGTTATGGGGCATTTGGCGAGACCCAGTACTTC
CDR3 protein: CASSYGAFGETQYF
clone size: -
V gene: TRBV6-5
J gene: TRBJ2-5
D gene: -

CDR3 DNA: TGTGCCAGCAGCCATAGAGTGCCCCAAGAGACCCAGTACTTC
CDR3 protein: CASSHRVPQETQYF
clone size: -
V gene: TRBV3-1/TRBV3-2
J gene: TRBJ2-5
D gene: -

CDR3 DNA: TGTGCCAGCAGTTACTCCCGCCAAAGGGACGAAAAACTGTTTTTT
CDR3 protein: CASSYSRQRDEKLFF
clone size: -
V gene: TRBV6-2/TRBV6-3
J gene: TRBJ1-4
D gene: -

CDR3 DNA: TGTGCCACCGGTCTTGCGAGCACAGATACGCAGTATTTT
CDR3 protein: CATGLASTDTQYF
clone size: -
V gene: TRBV15
J gene: TRBJ2-3
D gene: -

CDR3 DNA: TGTGCCACCAGGCTAGCGGGGGGTACCGGGGAGCTGTTTTTT
CDR3 protein: CATRLAGGTGELFF
clone size: -
V gene: TRBV24-1
J gene: TRBJ2-2
D gene: TRBD2

CDR3 DNA: TGTGCCAGCAGCGATCGACAGTATCAGCCCCAGCATTTT
CDR3 protein: CASSDRQYQPQHF
clone size: -
V gene: TRBV6-2/TRBV6-3
J gene: TRBJ1-5
D gene: -

CDR3 DNA: TGTGCCAGCTCGCCAGGTCAAGAGACCCAGTACTTC
CDR3 protein: CASSPGQETQYF
clone size: -
V gene: TRBV18
J gene: TRBJ2-5
D gene: -

CDR3 DNA: TGTGCCAGCTCACCACGCGAGGCCCAGGGGGATACGCAGTATTTT
CDR3 protein: CASSPREAQGDTQYF
clone size: -
V gene: TRBV18
J gene: TRBJ2-3
D gene: -

CDR3 DNA: TGTGCCAGCAGCGTAGCTTCCGCCGGGAGCGAGCAGTACTTC
CDR3 protein: CASSVASAGSEQYF
clone size: -
V gene: TRBV9
J gene: TRBJ2-7
D gene: -

CDR3 DNA: TGTGCCAGCAGTGTTTTTGGGACAGGGGTAACTGAAGCTTTCTTT
CDR3 protein: CASSVFGTGVTEAFF
clone size: -
V gene: TRBV2
J gene: TRBJ1-1
D gene: TRBD1

CDR3 DNA: TGTGCCAGCAGTTTATCCTCTGGCTACACCTTC
CDR3 protein: CASSLSSGYTF
clone size: -
V gene: TRBV28
J gene: TRBJ1-2
D gene: -

CDR3 DNA: TGTGCCAGCAGCCAAGGCGGGGGGGCAGCTTTCTTT
CDR3 protein: CASSQGGGAAFF
clone size: -
V gene: TRBV7-9
J gene: TRBJ1-1
D gene: -

CDR3 DNA: TGCAGCGTTGATGGTAGCGCGAACACCGGGGAGCTGTTTTTT
CDR3 protein: CSVDGSANTGELFF
clone size: -
V gene: TRBV29-1
J gene: TRBJ2-2
D gene: -

CDR3 DNA: TGTGCCAGCAGCTTAAAGAGTGGCACTGAAGCTTTCTTT
CDR3 protein: CASSLKSGTEAFF
clone size: -
V gene: TRBV7-3
J gene: TRBJ1-1
D gene: -

CDR3 DNA: TGTGCCAGCAGGATGGACCTCTCTAACACCATATATTTT
CDR3 protein: CASRMDLSNTIYF
clone size: -
V gene: TRBV2
J gene: TRBJ1-3
D gene: -

CDR3 DNA: TGTGCCAGCAGCTCCCAGGGGCTCGATGAGCAGTTCTTC
CDR3 protein: CASSSQGLDEQFF
clone size: -
V gene: TRBV5-4
J gene: TRBJ2-1
D gene: -

CDR3 DNA: TGTGCCAGCAGCCCCGGAACAGGACCCTCGGTAGGGGAGACCCAGTACTTC
CDR3 protein: CASSPGTGPSVGETQYF
clone size: -
V gene: TRBV9
J gene: TRBJ2-5
D gene: -